The source of this T cell receptor beta chain is a study of T cell responses to AZD1222 COVID-19 vaccine. Study-wide context: The study pooled second doses at about 4 or about 12 weeks.

Assay: immunoSEQ multiplex PCR; the TCRdb copy retains only in-frame clones and omits some. The table has 130,000 to 150,000 clones, 90% to 95% seen once. Whole-study findings and limits: An increase in Spike-specific TCR breadth and depth was observed after two AZD1222 doses. Spike-wide coverage was observed for vaccine-associated CD4 TCRs, with dominant responses at 160-218 and 743-854.

About this clone: Antigen unknown.

The CDR3 contains 15 residues. The germline gives CDR1 MNHEY, CDR2 SVGEGT. Trimming pared 0 bases from V and 2 bases from J, leaving 10 bases between. Sequences were derived from peripheral blood, sampled on day 0 of AZD1222 vaccination. This chain uses TRBV6-2 or TRBV6-3 with TRBJ2-5; D gene ambiguous. The sequence came from an adult in good health. CDR3 sequence (DNA): TGTGCCAGCAGTTACTCGGAAGGCTTACAAGAGACCCAGTACTTC. Encoded protein: CASSYSEGLQETQYF.